One T cell receptor beta chain is described in this entry. Its target is unknown. Germline assignment: CDR1 MDHEN and CDR2 SYDVKM. V lost 3 bases to trimming and J lost 7 bases, with 10 bases between them. This CDR3 comprises 13 residues. Both about-4-week and about-12-week second-dose recipients were combined. These data originate in a study of T cell responses to AZD1222 COVID-19 vaccine. Regarding the study as a whole: Researchers report vaccine-associated CD4 TCRs spanning spike, with dominance at 160-218 and 743-854. Sampling captured repertoires only after the peak T cell response. A mostly white British donor set with more females was recruited, and clonal diversity was possibly underestimated.

The method was immunoSEQ multiplex PCR; TCRdb's version includes in-frame clones alone and lacks a portion of them. The sample has about 160,000 clones, 90% to 95% seen once; the top ten hold 5.1%. The sequencing here drew on peripheral blood, taken 28 days after the second AZD1222 dose. The clonotype originates from an adult who received the AZD1222 COVID-19 vaccine. The rearrangement links TRBV28 to TRBJ2-1; no reliable D call. The CDR3: CASSLGQRNEQFF. The CDR3 DNA follows: TGTGCCAGCAGTTTGGGCCAGAGGAATGAGCAGTTCTTC.